This T cell receptor (beta chain) was sequenced during a study of blood T cell repertoires in COVID-19. CDR3 length equals 14 residues. Generated by immunoSEQ multiplex PCR, the TCRdb table keeps only in-frame clones and is missing some. The profile covers some 670,000 clones, with over 80% appearing a single time and under 0.3% taken by the ten largest. The sample taken for sequencing was peripheral blood. This TCR was sampled from a woman younger than 35 with acute or convalescent COVID-19. The chain uses TRBV21-1 and TRBJ1-3; no DNA check was done on the table's D call, TRBD1. TRBV21-1 is described as a pseudogene. CDR3 protein: CASKRGGGGNTIYF. CDR3 DNA: TGTGCCAGCAAAAGAGGGGGTGGTGGAAACACCATATATTTT.